The TCR beta chain described here comes from a study of blood T cell repertoires in COVID-19. Study-level background: Acute and convalescent COVID-19 specimens originated in the United States, Italy and Spain. T cells, B-cell-depleted T cells, or PBMCs provided the cDNA or gDNA that served as material.

Methods used by the authors: For nucleated cells, counts were estimated from reference gene primer amplification. TCRdb's table, derived via immunoSEQ multiplex PCR, lists solely in-frame clones and lacks some. The V and J calls and clone size come from that table; D and trimming were worked out from the DNA. There are roughly 140,000 clones in the sample; 75% to 85% occur only once, and roughly 10% lies in the top ten. The V gene's germline CDR1 is ENHRY and CDR2 SYGVKD. The CDR3 consists of 14 residues. Trimming cost V 6 bases and J 1 base, with 12 bases left between them. The genes are TRBV10-3 and TRBJ1-1; a possible D gene is TRBD1 (5 bases). Sequencing was performed on peripheral blood. The sequence was obtained from a man in his 60s with active or convalescent COVID-19. The CDR3 coding sequence is TGTGCCATCAGAATAGGGGAAGGGAACACTGAAGCTTTCTTT. Amino acid sequence: CAIRIGEGNTEAFF.